These 6 T cell receptor beta chains share one sample of origin, sequenced in a study of STAT3 mutations in large granular lymphocyte leukemia. Study observations and caveats: Every T-LGLL patient had at least one immunodominant TCRbeta clonotype.

Their target antigens are unknown. Using immunoSEQ multiplex PCR, the repertoire was profiled, and TCRdb retains in-frame clones only, with some absent. This table has about 42,000 clones, approximately 78% appearing once. The sequencing sample was made of PBMCs. The receptor set was obtained from a human donor with T large granular lymphocyte leukemia. Some clones in this sample may be carry-over from other donors' samples.

The rearrangement joins TRBV5-1 to TRBJ2-1; D is uncertain. The CDR3 is made up of 14 amino acids. V was trimmed by 0 bases and J by 5 bases, leaving 9 bases between them. Germline V gene sequence: CDR1 SGHRS, CDR2 YFSETQ. The DNA for the CDR3 is TGCGCCAGCAGCTTGGCTACAGTAAACAATGAGCAGTTCTTC. Its translation is CASSLATVNNEQFF.

This chain uses TRBV27 with TRBJ1-1; D is unresolved. From germline, CDR1 is MNHEY and CDR2 SMNVEV (reference sequence). This CDR3 has 15 residues. V lost 4 bases and J lost 5, with 17 bases in between. The CDR3 DNA sequence: TGTGCCAGCAGTTGGGGATACAACGCCGGGACTGAAGCTTTCTTT. Its translation: CASSWGYNAGTEAFF.

This clone was seen only once. The chain links TRBV5-1 to TRBJ2-2; tentatively, D is TRBD2 (5 bases). The CDR3 covers 15 residues. Germline V CDR1 and CDR2: SGHRS, YFSETQ. The germline V and J ends were trimmed by 3 bases and 2 bases, with 11 bases remaining between them. CDR3 in amino acids: CASSSDSINTGELFF. CDR3 coding DNA: TGCGCCAGCAGCTCGGACTCGATAAACACCGGGGAGCTGTTTTTT.

The V and J genes are TRBV27 and TRBJ1-2; D perhaps matches TRBD1 (6 bases). This CDR3 is 15 amino acids long. CDR1 is MNHEY and CDR2 is SMNVEV in the germline V gene (reference sequence). V was cut by 6 bases and J by 3 bases, with 17 bases left in between. DNA for the CDR3: TGTGCCAGCAGAGGGGGGGGCTATAGAGACTATGGCTACACCTTC. This translates into CASRGGGYRDYGYTF.

In this sample, this clone turned up a few times. The chain recombines TRBV11-2 with TRBJ1-4, with D maybe TRBD1 (5 bases). The V gene's germline CDR1 is SGHAT and CDR2 FQNNGV. V lost 1 base to trimming and J lost 6 bases, with 18 bases between them. This CDR3 is built from 17 residues. Here the CDR3 DNA reads TGTGCCAGCAGCTTAGCTGAATCAGGGTTGGTTCATGAAAAACTGTTTTTT. This sequence encodes CASSLAESGLVHEKLFF.

The chain carries TRBV7-8 and TRBJ1-5; D might be TRBD1 (6 bases). Germline V gene sequence: CDR1 SGHVS, CDR2 FQNEAQ. CDR3 size: 14 residues. V shed 5 bases and J shed 7 bases, with 15 bases lying between them. Here the CDR3 reads CASSRLDSRQPQHF. The CDR3 region has the DNA TGTGCCAGCAGCCGATTGGACAGTCGACAGCCCCAGCATTTT.